Listed below are T cell receptor beta chains from one sample, sequenced in a study of blood T cell repertoires in COVID-19. This table comes from immunoSEQ multiplex PCR, and its TCRdb copy is limited to in-frame clones, with some not included. The sample has about 400,000 clones, approximately 88% seen once. Source material: PBMCs or T cells enriched from blood (not recorded which). Receptor source: a woman aged 40-49 years with acute COVID-19. CDR3s include the opening cysteine and the closing phenylalanine or tryptophan. The D gene is left open where the match is weak. The size field is filled for only some rows; it gives once, few, many or a size class.

d_call	clone_size	j_call	v_call	cdr3_nt	cdr3_aa
.	.	TRBJ2-7	TRBV5-4	TGTGCCAGCAGCCGGGACATCGTTTACGAGCAGTACTTC	CASSRDIVYEQYF
.	.	TRBJ2-3	TRBV6-5	TGTGCCAGCGAGGGAGACCCTTATAGCACAGATACGCAGTATTTT	CASEGDPYSTDTQYF
TRBD1	.	TRBJ2-7	TRBV5-1	TGCGCCAGCAGCTTGAGTGAGAGGGGAAGGGACAGATGCGAGCAGTACTTC	CASSLSERGRDRCEQYF
TRBD1	.	TRBJ1-5	TRBV19	TGTGCCAGTAGTATTAGGACAGGGGTTCAGCCCCAGCATTTT	CASSIRTGVQPQHF
.	.	TRBJ2-2	TRBV10-2	TGCGCCAGCAAAACCCCAGGGCCAGCGCGGGAGCTGTTTTTT	CASKTPGPARELFF
.	.	TRBJ2-5	TRBV7-7	TGTGCCAGCAGCCTAACTAGCATGTTCGTAGAGACCCAGTACTTC	CASSLTSMFVETQYF
.	.	TRBJ2-1	TRBV5-4	TGTGCCAGCAGCCGGGCAGGGTTCCCCTACAATGAGCAGTTCTTC	CASSRAGFPYNEQFF
.	.	TRBJ1-2	TRBV5-1	TGCGCCAGCAGCAAGGACTCCGGGACACGAGGAGGCTACACCTTC	CASSKDSGTRGGYTF
TRBD1	.	TRBJ1-2	TRBV10-3	TGTGCCATCAGTGAGGAGGGGGCTGTCTATGGCTACACCTTC	CAISEEGAVYGYTF
.	.	TRBJ2-3	TRBV6-5	TGTGCCAGCAGGGTACAGGGTAGCACAGATACGCAGTATTTT	CASRVQGSTDTQYF
.	.	TRBJ1-2	TRBV12-3/TRBV12-4	TGTGCCAGCAGTTTTTCCAGGAACTATGGCTACACCTTC	CASSFSRNYGYTF
TRBD2	.	TRBJ2-4	TRBV4-1	TGCGCCAGCAGCCAAGGGACTAGCGGACTAGCCAAAAACATTCAGTACTTC	CASSQGTSGLAKNIQYF
.	.	TRBJ1-1	TRBV28	TGTGCCAGCAGGACACACTCCAGGGTGGGCACTGAAGCTTTCTTT	CASRTHSRVGTEAFF
.	.	TRBJ2-7	TRBV9	TGTGCCAGCAGCGTATCCGGGGTGCACGAGCAGTACTTC	CASSVSGVHEQYF
.	few	TRBJ1-1	TRBV11-3	TGTGCCAGCAGCAGCAGGCCAGGGGCTGAAGCTTTCTTT	CASSSRPGAEAFF
.	.	TRBJ1-5	TRBV27	TGTGCCAGCAGTTCCAATTCAGGTCCTAATCAGCCCCAGCATTTT	CASSSNSGPNQPQHF
TRBD1	.	TRBJ2-7	TRBV3-1/TRBV3-2	TGTGCCAGCAGCCAAGGACAGGGAATAGACGAGCAGTACTTC	CASSQGQGIDEQYF
.	.	TRBJ1-1	TRBV5-6	TGTGCCAGCAGCCCGGGGTGGAACACTGAAGCTTTCTTT	CASSPGWNTEAFF
.	.	TRBJ1-1	TRBV5-4	TGTGCCAGCAGCTTGTTGGGGAGTGGAGCTTTCTTT	CASSLLGSGAFF
TRBD2	.	TRBJ2-1	TRBV6-5	TGTGCCAGCATCTACGCGGGGGGTCGGTCCAATGAGCAGTTCTTC	CASIYAGGRSNEQFF
TRBD1	.	TRBJ1-1	TRBV7-2	TGTGCCAGCAGCTTAGGACAGGGAACTGAAGCTTTCTTT	CASSLGQGTEAFF
.	once	TRBJ1-2	TRBV30	TGTGCCTGGAGCCCGGACCGGGGCTATGGCTACACCTTC	CAWSPDRGYGYTF
TRBD1	.	TRBJ2-7	TRBV30	TGTGCCTGGAGCGATCCGGGACAGGGGGTCTCCTACGAGCAGTACTTC	CAWSDPGQGVSYEQYF
.	few	TRBJ1-2	TRBV27	TGTGCCAGCAGTTCTTACAGAGAAGGGGCATCCTATGGCTACACCTTC	CASSSYREGASYGYTF
.	.	TRBJ1-5	TRBV11-2	TGTGCCAGCAGCTTAGACAACAATCAGCCCCAGCATTTT	CASSLDNNQPQHF
TRBD2	.	TRBJ2-3	TRBV5-1	TGCGCCAGCAGCTTGATCGCGGGGGGAAAAGATACGCAGTATTTT	CASSLIAGGKDTQYF
.	.	TRBJ1-4	TRBV6-1	TGTGCCAGCAGTGACCGGTGGAGCCATAATGAAAAACTGTTTTTT	CASSDRWSHNEKLFF
TRBD1	.	TRBJ2-7	TRBV6-5	TGTGCCAGCAGTCCAGACAGGGCTAGAGGCGAGCAGTACTTC	CASSPDRARGEQYF
.	.	TRBJ1-1	TRBV6-5	TGTGCCAGCAGGCCAGGAATGAACACTGAAGCTTTCTTT	CASRPGMNTEAFF
.	.	TRBJ2-2	TRBV25-1	TGTGCCAGCAGTGATCCCTCGGTAGGAGGGCTGTTTTTT	CASSDPSVGGLFF
.	.	TRBJ2-2	TRBV30	TGTGCCTGGAGCTACCTTGGGGGGGCCGGTGGCGGGGAGCTGTTTTTT	CAWSYLGGAGGGELFF
TRBD1	.	TRBJ1-2	TRBV27	TGTGCCAGCAGTCAGTGGCCGGGGACAGGACGCTATGGCTACACCTTC	CASSQWPGTGRYGYTF
.	.	TRBJ1-1	TRBV7-6	TGTGCCAGCAGCTTAGAAGGGGATCTGAACACTGAAGCTTTCTTT	CASSLEGDLNTEAFF
.	.	TRBJ1-2	TRBV18	TGTGCCAGCTCACCACGGGCCAGGGCCGACTATGGCTACACCTTC	CASSPRARADYGYTF
.	.	TRBJ1-6	TRBV3-1/TRBV3-2	TGTGCCAGCAGCCACGCGACAGGTGGAAATTCACCCCTCCACTTT	CASSHATGGNSPLHF
.	.	TRBJ1-2	TRBV5-6	TGTGCCAGCAGCTTGGGCCAGGGAAAAGACTATGGCTACACCTTC	CASSLGQGKDYGYTF
TRBD2	once	TRBJ2-1	TRBV24-1	TGTGCCACCAGTGATTCGGGTAGCGGGGCGTGGAATGAGCAGTTCTTC	CATSDSGSGAWNEQFF
.	.	TRBJ1-2	TRBV6-1	TGTGCCAGCAGTGAGCCGGGACTGCACTATGGCTACACCTTC	CASSEPGLHYGYTF
TRBD1	.	TRBJ1-2	TRBV29-1	TGCAGCGTTGAAGATTGGACAGGGGACAACTATGGCTACACCTTC	CSVEDWTGDNYGYTF
TRBD1	.	TRBJ2-1	TRBV5-1	TGCGCCAGCAGCCTCAGACAGGGGAGCTCCTACAATGAGCAGTTCTTC	CASSLRQGSSYNEQFF
.	.	TRBJ2-5	TRBV3-1/TRBV3-2	TGTGCCAGCAGCCAAGATCCCCGGTCGCAAGAGACCCAGTACTTC	CASSQDPRSQETQYF
TRBD1	few	TRBJ2-5	TRBV30	TGTGCCTGGATCCCCCTCGGGACAGTCCAAGAGACCCAGTACTTC	CAWIPLGTVQETQYF
.	once	TRBJ2-3	TRBV24-1	TGTGCCACCGGGGGGAACACAGATACGCAGTATTTT	CATGGNTDTQYF
.	.	TRBJ1-5	TRBV5-1	TGCGCCAGCAGCTTATCAGGGGGCAATCAGCCCCAGCATTTT	CASSLSGGNQPQHF
.	.	TRBJ2-4	TRBV5-5	TGTGCCAGCAGCTTGCTAGTCGTGGGAAACATTCAGTACTTC	CASSLLVVGNIQYF
.	.	TRBJ1-2	TRBV7-9	TGTGCCAGCATCAACGCCCGGGACTTAGGGTTCCATGGCTACACCTTC	CASINARDLGFHGYTF
.	once	TRBJ1-2	TRBV7-9	TGTGCCAGCAGCTTTTCGACATTTCTTCAGGATGGCTACACCTTC	CASSFSTFLQDGYTF
.	.	TRBJ1-2	TRBV18	TGTGCCAGCTCATTACGTGAGGGTTCTGGCTACACCTTC	CASSLREGSGYTF
.	.	TRBJ2-7	TRBV27	TGTGCCAGCAGTTTATTTAACAGTGACGAGCAGTACTTC	CASSLFNSDEQYF
TRBD1	.	TRBJ2-7	TRBV5-4	TGTGCCAGCAGCTTTGACAGGGGAATCGACGAGCAGTACTTC	CASSFDRGIDEQYF
.	.	TRBJ1-4	TRBV3-1/TRBV3-2	TGTGCCAGCAGCCAAGCCCAGGGGATTGGTGAAAAACTGTTTTTT	CASSQAQGIGEKLFF
TRBD2	.	TRBJ2-7	TRBV4-1	TGCGCCAGCAGCCAAGCCATAAGACTAGCGGGGAGCTCCTACGAGCAGTACTTC	CASSQAIRLAGSSYEQYF
.	.	TRBJ2-7	TRBV4-1	TGCGCCAGCAGCCATCCGGGACGGGACTCCAGAAACGAGCAGTACTTC	CASSHPGRDSRNEQYF
.	.	TRBJ2-5	TRBV12-3/TRBV12-4	TGTGCCAGCAGGGGCGGGGTGGGAGAGACCCAGTACTTC	CASRGGVGETQYF
.	.	TRBJ1-2	TRBV3-1/TRBV3-2	TGTGCCAGCAGCCAAACAGCGGGGGCTCTAGGCTACACCTTC	CASSQTAGALGYTF
.	.	TRBJ1-5	TRBV2	TGTGCCAGCAGCCAGGCCTATAGCAATCAGCCCCAGCATTTT	CASSQAYSNQPQHF
TRBD1	.	TRBJ1-3	TRBV6-5	TGTGCCAGCAGCCCCGGACAGGGGGCTGGAAACACCATATATTTT	CASSPGQGAGNTIYF
TRBD1	.	TRBJ2-1	TRBV29-1	TGCAGCGTTGTGCGGGACAGGGTCTATGAGCAGTTCTTC	CSVVRDRVYEQFF
.	.	TRBJ2-1	TRBV27	TGTGCCAGCACTTCGACTTCCCGTCGTAACAATGAGCAGTTCTTC	CASTSTSRRNNEQFF
.	.	TRBJ1-1	TRBV28	TGTGCCAGCAGTTTACCGGGGAGAATGAACACTGAAGCTTTCTTT	CASSLPGRMNTEAFF